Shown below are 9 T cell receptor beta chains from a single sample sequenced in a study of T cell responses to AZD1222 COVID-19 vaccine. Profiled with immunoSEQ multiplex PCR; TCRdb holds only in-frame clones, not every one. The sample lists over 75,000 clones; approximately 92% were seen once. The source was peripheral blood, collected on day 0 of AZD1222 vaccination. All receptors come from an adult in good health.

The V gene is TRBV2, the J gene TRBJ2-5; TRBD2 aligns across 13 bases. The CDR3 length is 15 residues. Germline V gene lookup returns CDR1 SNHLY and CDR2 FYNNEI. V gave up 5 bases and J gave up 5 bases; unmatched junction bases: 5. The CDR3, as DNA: TGTGCCAGCAGTCAACTAGCGGGAGGGGTTGAGACCCAGTACTTC. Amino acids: CASSQLAGGVETQYF.

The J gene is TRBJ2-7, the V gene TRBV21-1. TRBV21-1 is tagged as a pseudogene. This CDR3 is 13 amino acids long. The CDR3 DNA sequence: TGTGCCAGCAGCAAAGTACCGGACTACGAGCAGTACTTC. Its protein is CASSKVPDYEQYF.

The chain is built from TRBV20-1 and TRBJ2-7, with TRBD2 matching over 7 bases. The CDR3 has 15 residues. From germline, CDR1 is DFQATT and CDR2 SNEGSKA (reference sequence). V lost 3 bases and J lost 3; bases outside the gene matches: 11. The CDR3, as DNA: TGCAGTGCTAGTGGGTCGGGCGGGAGTATCTACGAGCAGTACTTC. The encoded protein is CSASGSGGSIYEQYF.

The CDR3 loop is CSAIPDRVFFF. The CDR3 region has the DNA TGCAGTGCTATTCCTGACAGGGTTTTTTTCTTT. The chain employs TRBV20-1 and TRBJ1-1; 7 bases are shared with TRBD1. V lost 4 bases, J lost 13 bases, and 9 bases stayed unmatched. CDR3 size: 11 residues. From germline, CDR1 is DFQATT and CDR2 SNEGSKA (reference sequence).

CDR3 sequence reads: CASSLRTGRYEQYF. CDR3 nucleotides: TGTGCCAGCAGTTTAAGGACAGGACGGTACGAGCAGTACTTC. This chain links TRBV28 with TRBJ2-7, with 7 nucleotides matching TRBD1. CDR1 and CDR2 (germline): MDHEN, SYDVKM. The V segment lost 2 bases and the J segment 4 bases; nucleotides outside the gene matches: 5. CDR3 length equals 14 residues.

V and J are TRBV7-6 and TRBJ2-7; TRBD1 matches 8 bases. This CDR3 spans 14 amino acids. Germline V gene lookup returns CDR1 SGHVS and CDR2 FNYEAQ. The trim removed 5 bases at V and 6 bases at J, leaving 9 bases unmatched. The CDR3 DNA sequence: TGTGCCAGCAGCCCAGGGACAGGTCTCAGCGAGCAGTACTTC. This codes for CASSPGTGLSEQYF.

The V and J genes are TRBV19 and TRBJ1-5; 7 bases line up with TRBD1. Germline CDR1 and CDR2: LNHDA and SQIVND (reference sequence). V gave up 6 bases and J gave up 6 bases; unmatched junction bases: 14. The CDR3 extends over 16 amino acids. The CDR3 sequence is CASSASRQGIRQPQHF. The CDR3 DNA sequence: TGTGCCAGTAGCGCATCCAGACAGGGCATCCGTCAGCCCCAGCATTTT.

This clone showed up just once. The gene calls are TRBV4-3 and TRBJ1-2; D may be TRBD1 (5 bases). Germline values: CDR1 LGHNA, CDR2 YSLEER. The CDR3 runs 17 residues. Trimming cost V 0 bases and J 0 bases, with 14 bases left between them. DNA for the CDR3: TGCGCCAGCAGCCAAGACCCCGCCGGAGGGGCTAACTATGGCTACACCTTC. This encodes CASSQDPAGGANYGYTF.

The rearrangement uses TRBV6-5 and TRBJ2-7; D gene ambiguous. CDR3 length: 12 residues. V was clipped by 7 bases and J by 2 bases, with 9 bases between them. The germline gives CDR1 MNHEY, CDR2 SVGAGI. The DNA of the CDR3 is TGTGCCAGCACCTCTCTGACCTACGAGCAGTACTTC. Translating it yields CASTSLTYEQYF.